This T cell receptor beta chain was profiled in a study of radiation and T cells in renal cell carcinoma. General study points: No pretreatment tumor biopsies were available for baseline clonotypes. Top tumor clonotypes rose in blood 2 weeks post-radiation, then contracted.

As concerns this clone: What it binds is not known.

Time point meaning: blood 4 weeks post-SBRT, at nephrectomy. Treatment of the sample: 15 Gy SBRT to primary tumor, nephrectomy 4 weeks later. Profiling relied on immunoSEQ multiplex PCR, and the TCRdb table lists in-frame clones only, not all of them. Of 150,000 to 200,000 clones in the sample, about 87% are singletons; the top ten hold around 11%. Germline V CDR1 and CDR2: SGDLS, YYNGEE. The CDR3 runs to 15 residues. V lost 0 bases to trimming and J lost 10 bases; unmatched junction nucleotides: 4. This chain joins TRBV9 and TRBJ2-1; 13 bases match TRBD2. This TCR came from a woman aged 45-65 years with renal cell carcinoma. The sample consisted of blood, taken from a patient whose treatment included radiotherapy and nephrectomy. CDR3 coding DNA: TGTGCCAGCAGCGTAGGGACTAGCGGGGGCTTCGAGCAGTTCTTC. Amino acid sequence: CASSVGTSGGFEQFF.